The clone carrying this T cell receptor beta chain was seen a few times. Only in-frame clones appear in the TCRdb table, and some are missing; sequencing was by immunoSEQ multiplex PCR. Seen here are about 130,000 clones, 88% observed once, and the top ten hold 4.5% to 6%. CDR1 MDHEN and CDR2 SYDVKM come from the germline V gene. The CDR3 is made up of 13 amino acids. Trimming took 2 bases from V and 2 from J, leaving 6 bases between them. This sample is drawn from a study of T cell responses to AZD1222 COVID-19 vaccine. This rearrangement joins TRBV28 to TRBJ1-2; D not resolved. The material was peripheral blood, obtained on day 0 of AZD1222 vaccination. This clonotype was obtained from an adult in good health. The CDR3 here is CASSLRGNYGYTF. The CDR3 DNA reads TGTGCCAGCAGTTTACGTGGGAACTATGGCTACACCTTC.